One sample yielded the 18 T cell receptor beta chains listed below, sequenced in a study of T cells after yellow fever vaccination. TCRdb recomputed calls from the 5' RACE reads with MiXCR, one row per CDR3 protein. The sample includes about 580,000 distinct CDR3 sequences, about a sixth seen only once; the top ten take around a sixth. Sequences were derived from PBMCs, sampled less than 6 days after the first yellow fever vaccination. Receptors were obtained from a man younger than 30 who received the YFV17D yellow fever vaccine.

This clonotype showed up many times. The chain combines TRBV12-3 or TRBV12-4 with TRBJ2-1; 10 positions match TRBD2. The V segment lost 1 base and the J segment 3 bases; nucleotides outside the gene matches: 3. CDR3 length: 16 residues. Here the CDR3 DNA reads TGTGCCAGCAGTTTAGAAGCGGGGGGGAACTACAATGAGCAGTTCTTC. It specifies CASSLEAGGNYNEQFF.

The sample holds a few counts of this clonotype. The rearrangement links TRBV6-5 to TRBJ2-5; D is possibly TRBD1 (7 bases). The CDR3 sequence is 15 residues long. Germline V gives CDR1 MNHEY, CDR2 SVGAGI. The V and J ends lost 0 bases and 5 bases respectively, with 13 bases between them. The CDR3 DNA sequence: TGTGCCAGCAGTTACTCGATTCAGGGGGGCGAGACCCAGTACTTC. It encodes CASSYSIQGGETQYF.

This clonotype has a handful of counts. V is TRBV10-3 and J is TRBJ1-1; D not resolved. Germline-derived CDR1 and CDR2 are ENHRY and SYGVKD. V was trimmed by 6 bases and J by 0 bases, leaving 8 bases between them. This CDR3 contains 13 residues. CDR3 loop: CAIRVQLNTEAFF. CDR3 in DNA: TGTGCCATCAGGGTACAGCTGAACACTGAAGCTTTCTTT.

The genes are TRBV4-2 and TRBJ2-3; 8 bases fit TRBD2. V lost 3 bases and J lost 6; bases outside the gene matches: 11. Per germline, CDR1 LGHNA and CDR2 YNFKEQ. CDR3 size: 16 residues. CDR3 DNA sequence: TGTGCCAGCAGCCAGACTGAAGCGGGGGCCTGGGATACGCAGTATTTT. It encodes CASSQTEAGAWDTQYF.

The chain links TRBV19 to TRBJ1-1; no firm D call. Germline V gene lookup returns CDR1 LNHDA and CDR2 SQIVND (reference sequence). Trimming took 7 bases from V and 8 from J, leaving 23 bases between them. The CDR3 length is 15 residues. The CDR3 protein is CASTPTAGDASEAFF. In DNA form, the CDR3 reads TGTGCCAGTACCCCCACGGCCGGAGACGCGTCGGAAGCTTTCTTT.

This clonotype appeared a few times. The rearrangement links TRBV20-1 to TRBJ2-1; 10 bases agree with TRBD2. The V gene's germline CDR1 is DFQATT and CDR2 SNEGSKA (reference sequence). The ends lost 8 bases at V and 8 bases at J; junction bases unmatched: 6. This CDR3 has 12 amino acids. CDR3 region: CSTSGGADEQFF. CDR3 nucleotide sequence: TGCAGTACCAGCGGGGGGGCTGATGAGCAGTTCTTC.

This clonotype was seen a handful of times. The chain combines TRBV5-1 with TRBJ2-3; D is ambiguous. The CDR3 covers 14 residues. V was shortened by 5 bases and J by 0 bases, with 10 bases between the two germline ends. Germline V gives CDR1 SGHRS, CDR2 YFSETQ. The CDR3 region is CASREATSTDTQYF. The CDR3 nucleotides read TGCGCCAGCAGGGAAGCGACTAGCACAGATACGCAGTATTTT.

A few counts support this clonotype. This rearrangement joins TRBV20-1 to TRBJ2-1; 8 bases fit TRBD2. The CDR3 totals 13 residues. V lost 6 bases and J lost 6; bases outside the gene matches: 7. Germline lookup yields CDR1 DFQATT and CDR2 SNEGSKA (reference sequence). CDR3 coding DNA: TGCAGTGCCCAGGGACTAGAATTCAATGAGCAGTTCTTC. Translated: CSAQGLEFNEQFF.

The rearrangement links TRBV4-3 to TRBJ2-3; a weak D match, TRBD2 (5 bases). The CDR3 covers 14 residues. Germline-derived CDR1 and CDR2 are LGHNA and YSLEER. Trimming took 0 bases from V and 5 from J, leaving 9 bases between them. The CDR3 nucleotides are TGCGCCAGCAGCCAAGATCCCGGAGGAGATACGCAGTATTTT. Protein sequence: CASSQDPGGDTQYF.

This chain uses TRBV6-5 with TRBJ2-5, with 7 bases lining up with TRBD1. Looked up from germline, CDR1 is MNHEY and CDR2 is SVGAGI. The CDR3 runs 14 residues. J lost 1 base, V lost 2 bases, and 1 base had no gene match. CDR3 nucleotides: TGTGCCAGCAGTTACGGACAGGCCCAAGAGACCCAGTACTTC. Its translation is CASSYGQAQETQYF.

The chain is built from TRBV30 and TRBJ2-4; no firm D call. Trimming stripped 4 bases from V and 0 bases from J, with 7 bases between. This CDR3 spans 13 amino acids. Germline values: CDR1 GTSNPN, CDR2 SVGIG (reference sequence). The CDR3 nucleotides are TGTGCCTGGATGACGCTAGCCAAAAACATTCAGTACTTC. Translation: CAWMTLAKNIQYF.

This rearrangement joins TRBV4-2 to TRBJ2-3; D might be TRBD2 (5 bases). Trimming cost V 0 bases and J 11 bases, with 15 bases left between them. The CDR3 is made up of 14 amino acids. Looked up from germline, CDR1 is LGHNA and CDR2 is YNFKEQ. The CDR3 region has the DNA TGTGCCAGCAGCCAAGAGTCCCCAGCCGCGGGGCAGTATTTT. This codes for CASSQESPAAGQYF.

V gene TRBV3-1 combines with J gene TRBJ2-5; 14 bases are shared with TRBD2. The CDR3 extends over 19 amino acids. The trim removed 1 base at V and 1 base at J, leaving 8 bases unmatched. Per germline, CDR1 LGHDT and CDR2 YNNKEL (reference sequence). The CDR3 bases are TGTGCCAGCAGCCAAGCAATGGGAGGGACTAGCGGGAGCCAAGAGACCCAGTACTTC. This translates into CASSQAMGGTSGSQETQYF.

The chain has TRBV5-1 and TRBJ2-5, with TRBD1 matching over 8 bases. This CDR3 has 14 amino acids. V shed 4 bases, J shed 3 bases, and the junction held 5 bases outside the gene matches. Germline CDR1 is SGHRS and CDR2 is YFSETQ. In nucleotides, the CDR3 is TGCGCCAGCAGCCCCAGACAGGGGAAAGAGACCCAGTACTTC. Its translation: CASSPRQGKETQYF. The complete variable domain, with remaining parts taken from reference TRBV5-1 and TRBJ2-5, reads KAGVTQTPRYLIKTRGQQVTLSCSPISGHRSVSWYQQTPGQGLQFLFEYFSETQRNKGNFPGRFSGRQFSNSRSEMNVSTLELGDSALYLCASSPRQGKETQYFGPGTRLLVL.

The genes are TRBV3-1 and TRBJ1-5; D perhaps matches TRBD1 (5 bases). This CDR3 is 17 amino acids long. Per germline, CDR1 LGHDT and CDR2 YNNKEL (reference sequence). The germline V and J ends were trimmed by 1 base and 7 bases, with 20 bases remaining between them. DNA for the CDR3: TGTGCCAGCAGCCAAGGATATGGCGGGGCCTCAACCCAGCCCCAGCATTTT. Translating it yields CASSQGYGGASTQPQHF.

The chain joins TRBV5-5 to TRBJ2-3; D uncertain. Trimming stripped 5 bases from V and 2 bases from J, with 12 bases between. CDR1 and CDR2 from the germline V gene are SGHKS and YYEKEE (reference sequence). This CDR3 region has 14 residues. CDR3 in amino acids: CASSPRVTTDTQYF. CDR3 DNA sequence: TGTGCCAGCAGTCCAAGGGTTACCACAGATACGCAGTATTTT.

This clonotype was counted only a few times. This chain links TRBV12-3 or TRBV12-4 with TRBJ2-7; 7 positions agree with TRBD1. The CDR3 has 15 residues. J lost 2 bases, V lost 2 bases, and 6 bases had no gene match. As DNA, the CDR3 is TGTGCCAGCAGTTTAAGGGGGACAGCTACCTACGAGCAGTACTTC. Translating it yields CASSLRGTATYEQYF.

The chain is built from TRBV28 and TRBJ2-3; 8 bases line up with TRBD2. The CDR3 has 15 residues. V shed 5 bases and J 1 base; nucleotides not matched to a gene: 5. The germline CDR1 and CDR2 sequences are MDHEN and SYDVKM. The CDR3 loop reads CASSRGGLGTDTQYF. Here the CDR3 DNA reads TGTGCCAGCAGTCGGGGGGGACTAGGCACAGATACGCAGTATTTT.